This T cell receptor beta chain stems from a study of CD8+CD57+ T cells in acquired aplastic anemia. The authors sequenced patients whose flow cytometry had shown CD8+CD57+ cell expansion. Concerning this clonotype: What it binds is not known.

Study-wide findings and caveats: Patients and controls shared twenty-nine CD8+ CDR3 sequences, which appeared highly expressed in patients and within their immunodominant clones.

The TCR beta profiling, which covered VDJ combination and CDR3 sequence, was carried out using genomic DNA as the template. TCRdb recomputed calls from the reads with MiXCR, one row per CDR3 protein. Of about 75,000 distinct CDR3 sequences in the sample, roughly two thirds were seen once. Between the trimmed V and J ends, which lost 6 bases and 3 bases, there was a span of 9 bases. CDR1 DFQATT and CDR2 SNEGSKA come from the germline V gene (reference sequence). The CDR3 is made up of 12 amino acids. This chain connects TRBV20-1 to TRBJ2-1; unclear D gene. The source is a human donor with aplastic anemia. The sequenced sample was sorted CD4+, CD8+, or CD8+CD57+ T cells (not recorded which) from PBMCs. For the CDR3, the DNA is TGCAGTGCGGAGTATAGCTACAATGAGCAGTTCTTC. Amino acids: CSAEYSYNEQFF.